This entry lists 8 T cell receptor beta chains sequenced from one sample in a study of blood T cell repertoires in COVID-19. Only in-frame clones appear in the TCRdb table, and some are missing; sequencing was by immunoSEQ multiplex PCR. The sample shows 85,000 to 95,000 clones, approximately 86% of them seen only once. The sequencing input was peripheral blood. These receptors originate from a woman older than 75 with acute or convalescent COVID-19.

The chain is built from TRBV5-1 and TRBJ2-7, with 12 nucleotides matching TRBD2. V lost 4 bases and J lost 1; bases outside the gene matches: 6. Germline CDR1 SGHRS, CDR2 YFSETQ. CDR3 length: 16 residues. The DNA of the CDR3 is TGCGCCAGCAGCCTCGGACTAGCGGGGACATCCTACGAGCAGTACTTC. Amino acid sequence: CASSLGLAGTSYEQYF.

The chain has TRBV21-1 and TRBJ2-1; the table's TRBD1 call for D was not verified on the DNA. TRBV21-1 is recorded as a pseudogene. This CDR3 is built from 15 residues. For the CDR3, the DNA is TGTGCCAGCAGCGGCCGGGACAACTCCTACAATGAGCAGTTCTTC. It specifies CASSGRDNSYNEQFF.

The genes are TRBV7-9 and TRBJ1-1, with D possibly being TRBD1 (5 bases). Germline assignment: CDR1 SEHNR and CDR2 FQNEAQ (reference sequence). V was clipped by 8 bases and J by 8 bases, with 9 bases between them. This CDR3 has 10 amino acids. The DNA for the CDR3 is TGTGCCAGCTCGAGACAGGAAGCTTTCTTT. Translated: CASSRQEAFF.

DNA of the CDR3: TGTGCCAGCAGCTTAGACAGGAACACTGAAGCTTTCTTT. Amino acids: CASSLDRNTEAFF. The gene calls are TRBV7-3 and TRBJ1-1; weak D call: TRBD1 (5 bases). The CDR3 is 13 amino acids. Trimming removed 2 bases from V and 1 base from J, with 5 bases in between. The germline V gene has CDR1 SGHTA and CDR2 FQGTGA. The variable domain in full, with the rest retrieved from reference TRBV7-3 and TRBJ1-1, is GAGVSQTPSNKVTEKGKYVELRCDPISGHTALYWYRQSLGQGPEFLIYFQGTGAADDSGLPNDRFFAVRPEGSVSTLKIQRTERGDSAVYLCASSLDRNTEAFFGQGTRLTVV.

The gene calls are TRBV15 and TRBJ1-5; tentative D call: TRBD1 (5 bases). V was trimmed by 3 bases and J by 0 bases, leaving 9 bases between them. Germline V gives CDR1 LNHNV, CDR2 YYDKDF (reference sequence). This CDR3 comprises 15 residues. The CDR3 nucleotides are TGTGCCACCAGCAGGGACATTTATAGCAATCAGCCCCAGCATTTT. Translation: CATSRDIYSNQPQHF.

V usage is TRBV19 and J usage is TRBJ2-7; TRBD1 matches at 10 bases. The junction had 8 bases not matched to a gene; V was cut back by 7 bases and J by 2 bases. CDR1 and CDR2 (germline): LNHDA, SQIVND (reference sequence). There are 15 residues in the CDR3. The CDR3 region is CASTTTGQGTYEQYF. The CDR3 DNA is TGTGCCAGTACCACCACGGGACAGGGGACCTACGAGCAGTACTTC. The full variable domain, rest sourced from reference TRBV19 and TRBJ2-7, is DGGITQSPKYLFRKEGQNVTLSCEQNLNHDAMYWYRQDPGQGLRLIYYSQIVNDFQKGDIAEGYSVSREKKESFPLTVTSAQKNPTAFYLCASTTTGQGTYEQYFGPGTRLTVT.

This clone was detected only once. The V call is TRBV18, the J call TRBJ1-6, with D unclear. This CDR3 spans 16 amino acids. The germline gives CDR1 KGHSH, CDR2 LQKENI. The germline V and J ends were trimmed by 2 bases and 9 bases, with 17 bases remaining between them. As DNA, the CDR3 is TGTGCCAGCTCACCAGCCCCCACGGAGTCGGGTTCACCCCTCCACTTT. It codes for CASSPAPTESGSPLHF.

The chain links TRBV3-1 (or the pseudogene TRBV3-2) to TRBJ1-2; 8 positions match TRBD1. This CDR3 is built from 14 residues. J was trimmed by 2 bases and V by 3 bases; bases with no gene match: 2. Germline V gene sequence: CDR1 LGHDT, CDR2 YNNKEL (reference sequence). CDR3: CASSHWDRNYGYTF. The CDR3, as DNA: TGTGCCAGCAGCCATTGGGACAGGAACTATGGCTACACCTTC.